Below, 23 T cell receptor beta chains from the same sample are listed, as sequenced in a study of metastatic and nonmetastatic thyroid tumors. MiXCR re-clonotyped the PCR reads for TCRdb. This sample has under 25,000 clones, with 22% found just once. None of the patients had undergone any treatment ahead of thyroid surgery. Input material: adjacent normal tissue. Receptors originate from a female donor with papillary thyroid cancer or a benign thyroid nodule (not recorded which). Some clones in this sample may be carry-over from other donors' samples.

In its sample, this clone was seen many times. This chain links TRBV7-2 with TRBJ2-3; the D gene is possibly TRBD2 (5 bases). The CDR3 is made up of 15 amino acids. V was trimmed by 2 bases and J by 2 bases, leaving 11 bases between them. Germline V gene lookup returns CDR1 SGHTA and CDR2 FQGNSA. The DNA for the CDR3 is TGTGCCAGCAGCTTATTTAAGGACTTCACAGATACGCAGTATTTT. The encoded protein is CASSLFKDFTDTQYF. Looking up the rest from reference TRBV7-2 and TRBJ2-3 gives the full variable domain: GAGVSQSPSNKVTEKGKDVELRCDPISGHTALYWYRQSLGQGLEFLIYFQGNSAPDKSGLPSDRFSAERTGGSVSTLTIQRTQQEDSAVYLCASSLFKDFTDTQYFGPGTRLTVL.

In this sample, this clone turned up a few times. V and J are TRBV6-6 and TRBJ2-3, with TRBD2 matching over 12 bases. Looked up from germline, CDR1 is MNHNY and CDR2 is SVGAGI (reference sequence). V shed 0 bases and J 8 bases; nucleotides not matched to a gene: 3. The CDR3 is 15 residues long. The CDR3 sequence: CASSYSTSGSVTQYF. The DNA for the CDR3 is TGTGCCAGCAGTTACTCGACTAGCGGGAGTGTTACGCAGTATTTT.

This sequence joins TRBV6-1 and TRBJ1-2; D is uncertain. V dropped 5 bases and J dropped 8 bases, with 9 bases sitting between them. The CDR3 runs to 11 residues. CDR1 MNHNS and CDR2 SASEGT come from the germline V gene. CDR3 sequence: CASSSFVGYTF. CDR3 nucleotide sequence: TGTGCCAGCAGTAGTTTTGTGGGCTACACCTTC.

CDR3 residues: CDRPGRNSYGYTF. In DNA, the CDR3 is TGTGATCGGCCGGGGCGCAACTCCTATGGCTACACCTTC. This chain joins TRBV24-1 and TRBJ1-2, with a weak D call TRBD1 (5 bases). Germline V CDR1 and CDR2: KGHDR, SFDVKD. The CDR3 runs 13 residues.

Remarks on this clone: Relative to the germline gene, one junction end is altered; a read error may explain this. The chain links TRBV7-3 to TRBJ2-5; TRBD2 might be the D (7 bases). CDR1 and CDR2 (germline): SGHTA, FQGTGA. This CDR3 comprises 14 residues. Here the CDR3 DNA reads TGTGCCAGCAGCTCTCGGGGGGCCCAAGAGACCCAGAACTTC. Its protein product is CASSSRGAQETQNF.

At least ten counts were recorded for this clone. The J gene is TRBJ1-4, the V gene TRBV5-8, with 9 bases lining up with TRBD1. The CDR3 spans 15 residues. Germline V lookup: CDR1 SGHTS, CDR2 YDEGEE. V lost 5 bases to trimming and J lost 8 bases; unmatched junction nucleotides: 10. The CDR3: CASSFRGTGIEKLFF. The DNA for the CDR3 is TGTGCCAGCAGTTTCCGGGGGACAGGGATCGAAAAACTGTTTTTT.

The chain is built from TRBV10-3 and TRBJ2-1; a weak D match, TRBD1 (6 bases). V was shortened by 9 bases and J by 5 bases, with 17 bases between the two germline ends. In germline, CDR1 is ENHRY, CDR2 SYGVKD. CDR3 length equals 14 residues. CDR3 amino acids: CAMGAAGLNNEQFF. The CDR3 DNA reads as TGTGCCATGGGGGCCGCAGGGTTGAACAATGAGCAGTTCTTC.

The V and J genes are TRBV12-3 or TRBV12-4 and TRBJ2-5; possible D gene TRBD2, 6 bases. Trimming took 1 base from V and 4 from J, leaving 10 bases between them. The CDR3 runs 14 residues. Here the CDR3 reads CASSLDGGSETQYF. As DNA, the CDR3 is TGTGCCAGCAGTTTAGATGGGGGGTCAGAGACCCAGTACTTC.

This clone is classed as medium-sized (0.01 to 0.1%). The chain has TRBV5-1 and TRBJ1-3, with D perhaps matching TRBD1 (5 bases). Trimming pared 4 bases from V and 0 bases from J, leaving 8 bases between. Germline CDR1 SGHRS, CDR2 YFSETQ. The CDR3 spans 14 residues. CDR3 nucleotide sequence: TGCGCCAGCAGCAAAACAGGCTCTGGAAACACCATATATTTT. Its protein is CASSKTGSGNTIYF.

This clone occurred many times. This rearrangement joins TRBV5-1 to TRBJ1-1; D may be TRBD1 (6 bases). CDR1 and CDR2 from the germline V gene are SGHRS and YFSETQ. The CDR3 consists of 16 residues. The V end lost 4 bases, the J end lost 0 bases, and 16 bases lay between the germline ends. The CDR3 DNA follows: TGCGCCAGCAGCGGTATAACAGGGATTTTGAACACTGAAGCTTTCTTT. Translated, it gives CASSGITGILNTEAFF. The complete variable domain, with remaining parts taken from reference TRBV5-1 and TRBJ1-1, reads KAGVTQTPRYLIKTRGQQVTLSCSPISGHRSVSWYQQTPGQGLQFLFEYFSETQRNKGNFPGRFSGRQFSNSRSEMNVSTLELGDSALYLCASSGITGILNTEAFFGQGTRLTVV.

This clone has a handful of counts. J is TRBJ2-7 and V is TRBV29-1, with D maybe TRBD1 (5 bases). The CDR3 consists of 13 residues. Trimming left V 5 bases short and J 0 bases short, with 11 bases between. Per the germline V gene, CDR1 is SQVTM and CDR2 is ANQGSEA. The CDR3 DNA sequence: TGCAGCGTTCTGACAGTAAGCTCCTACGAGCAGTACTTC. Translating it yields CSVLTVSSYEQYF.

This clone was observed many times. The gene calls are TRBV9 and TRBJ2-2, with TRBD2 matching over 7 bases. The CDR3 length is 16 residues. CDR1 and CDR2 from the germline V gene are SGDLS and YYNGEE. Trimming removed 3 bases from V and 1 base from J; junction bases left unmatched: 6. The CDR3 loop reads CASSGRAGMNTGELFF. Written as DNA, the CDR3 is TGTGCCAGCAGCGGTCGAGCGGGGATGAACACCGGGGAGCTGTTTTTT. Filled out from reference TRBV9 and TRBJ2-2, the complete variable domain reads DSGVTQTPKHLITATGQRVTLRCSPRSGDLSVYWYQQSLDQGLQFLIQYYNGEERAKGNILERFSAQQFPDLHSELNLSSLELGDSALYFCASSGRAGMNTGELFFGEGSRLTVL.

This clone has more than one count but fewer than ten. The chain combines TRBV27 with TRBJ2-4, with D possibly being TRBD2 (5 bases). Germline CDR1 is MNHEY and CDR2 is SMNVEV (reference sequence). V lost 4 bases and J lost 3, with 19 bases in between. The CDR3 length is 17 residues. The CDR3 DNA follows: TGTGCCAGCAGTTCTACTTACTCAGTCCGGGGCAAAAACATTCAGTACTTC. Protein product: CASSSTYSVRGKNIQYF.

Only a few counts were recorded for this clone. The rearrangement joins TRBV28 to TRBJ2-2; D possibly corresponds to TRBD2 (6 bases). Trimming shortened V by 2 bases and J by 2 bases, and 18 bases separated the two germline ends. The CDR3 extends over 18 amino acids. Germline CDR1 MDHEN, CDR2 SYDVKM. The CDR3 DNA reads as TGTGCCAGCAGTTTAGGATGGGAGGACTACCTAAACACCGGGGAGCTGTTTTTT. It translates to CASSLGWEDYLNTGELFF.

This clone was counted a few times. The genes are TRBV6-2 or TRBV6-3 and TRBJ2-1, with D tentatively TRBD2 (6 bases). This CDR3 has 17 residues. Germline V gene sequence: CDR1 MNHEY, CDR2 SVGEGT. V was pared by 5 bases and J by 0 bases, with 17 bases between. The chain's CDR3 is CASSDQLAESSYNEQFF. The CDR3 nucleotides are TGTGCCAGCAGTGACCAACTAGCCGAGAGCTCCTACAATGAGCAGTTCTTC.

By share, this clone counts as medium-sized. V gene TRBV5-1 combines with J gene TRBJ2-7; 10 bases line up with TRBD2. CDR3 length: 14 amino acids. V shed 3 bases, J shed 10 bases, and the junction held 10 bases outside the gene matches. Germline V gene lookup returns CDR1 SGHRS and CDR2 YFSETQ. This chain's CDR3 is CASSSGLAEAYQYF. CDR3 nucleotides: TGCGCCAGCAGCTCTGGACTAGCGGAGGCGTATCAGTACTTC.

The chain has TRBV9 and TRBJ2-6, with D hard to call. The CDR3 length is 14 residues. Germline V lookup: CDR1 SGDLS, CDR2 YYNGEE. The V gene lost 4 bases and the J gene lost 4 bases, with 9 bases spanning the gap. As DNA, the CDR3 is TGTGCCAGCAGCTTGACAATCGGGGCCAACGTCCTGACTTTC. Translated, it gives CASSLTIGANVLTF. The entire variable domain, with the rest obtained from reference TRBV9 and TRBJ2-6, is as follows: DSGVTQTPKHLITATGQRVTLRCSPRSGDLSVYWYQQSLDQGLQFLIQYYNGEERAKGNILERFSAQQFPDLHSELNLSSLELGDSALYFCASSLTIGANVLTFGAGSRLTVL.

CDR3 sequence reads: CASSFRVGTEAFF. For the CDR3, the DNA is TGTGCCAGCAGCTTCAGGGTCGGGACTGAAGCTTTCTTT. The chain employs TRBV11-2 and TRBJ1-1; D possibly corresponds to TRBD1 (5 bases). V was shortened by 3 bases and J by 5 bases, with 10 bases between the two germline ends. Germline loops: CDR1 SGHAT, CDR2 FQNNGV. The length of the CDR3 is 13 residues.

V is TRBV6-1 and J is TRBJ1-2; TRBD1 agrees at 7 bases. CDR3 size: 13 residues. Germline-derived CDR1 and CDR2 are MNHNS and SASEGT. Germline trimming cut 6 bases from V and 6 bases from J; bases unmatched to any gene: 7. CDR3 in amino acids: CASSGRDSHGYTF. For the CDR3, the DNA is TGTGCCAGCAGCGGCCGGGACAGCCATGGCTACACCTTC.

V and J are TRBV20-1 and TRBJ1-5; a possible D gene is TRBD1 (6 bases). The germline V gene has CDR1 DFQATT and CDR2 SNEGSKA (reference sequence). This CDR3 has 13 amino acids. Trimming shortened V by 3 bases and J by 2 bases, and 8 bases separated the two germline ends. CDR3 bases: TGCAGTGCTAGGGGGGGCGGCAATCAGCCCCAGCATTTT. Its translation: CSARGGGNQPQHF.

The chain employs TRBV15 and TRBJ2-2; 10 bases are shared with TRBD2. The J segment lost 2 bases and the V segment lost 0 bases, leaving 6 bases of the junction unmatched. The CDR3 loop spans 18 amino acids. Germline V CDR1 and CDR2: LNHNV, YYDKDF (reference sequence). The DNA of the CDR3 is TGTGCCACCAGCAGAGATATGGCTAGCGGGAGCAACACCGGGGAGCTGTTTTTT. It specifies CATSRDMASGSNTGELFF.

In its sample, this clone was seen many times. Here the CDR3 reads CASSFDGVEKLFF. CDR3 coding DNA: TGTGCCAGCAGCTTCGACGGGGTAGAAAAACTGTTTTTT. V and J are TRBV7-9 and TRBJ1-4, with unresolved D. Germline CDR1 and CDR2: SEHNR and FQNEAQ (reference sequence). Trimming cost V 3 bases and J 8 bases, with 10 bases left between them. The length of the CDR3 is 13 residues.

This clone was counted between two and nine times. This chain uses TRBV12-3 or TRBV12-4 with TRBJ2-1, with 7 bases that match TRBD2. This CDR3 has 17 residues. V lost 7 bases, J lost 8 bases, and 20 bases stayed unmatched. The CDR3 DNA sequence: TGTGCCAGCACCGAGGCTTCCGGGAGGACCCACGGGGATGAGCAGTTCTTC. It specifies CASTEASGRTHGDEQFF.